This TCR beta chain was retrieved from a study of T cells in Graves' hyperthyroidism and ophthalmopathy. It was RNA transcripts that yielded the amplified TCR beta CDR3 regions. In the first-round RT-PCR of the TCR CDR3, the HTBI primer set was used. Each CDR3 protein is one row after TCRdb ran MiXCR on the multiplex PCR reads. The table shows some 700,000 distinct CDR3 sequences, with roughly 17% occurring only once. Trimming cost V 5 bases and J 6 bases; bases outside gene matches: 9. Germline CDR1 and CDR2: MDHEN and SYDVKM. The CDR3 has 17 amino acids. This clonotype has just a few counts. Sequenced sample: blood. The chain is built from TRBV28 and TRBJ2-2; 13 bases align to TRBD2. The sequence was obtained from a man aged 50 or older with Graves' hyperthyroidism. The DNA for the CDR3 is TGTGCCAGCAGTACCCCTGGACTAGCGGGAGAAGCCGGGGAGCTGTTTTTT. Translation: CASSTPGLAGEAGELFF.